The TCR beta chain described here comes from a study of OX40 agonist ivuxolimab in advanced cancers. V was trimmed by 3 bases and J by 0 bases, leaving 9 bases between them. This CDR3 has 14 residues. In germline, CDR1 is GTSNPN, CDR2 SVGIG (reference sequence). On this clone: Its antigen is not identified.

Study-wide results and limits: Clonal expansion from baseline to week 6 occurred in both CD4+ and CD8+ T cells. Normalized T-cell clonal expansion was also low in some nonresponders.

Profiling relied on immunoSEQ multiplex PCR, and the TCRdb table lists in-frame clones only, not all of them. This sample yields some 20,000 clones, of which 74% are seen a single time; around 30% belongs to the top ten. V is TRBV30 and J is TRBJ1-5; D gene ambiguous. This clonotype was sampled from an adult with an advanced solid tumor such as melanoma, head and neck, liver or kidney cancer. The starting material was CD4+ or CD8+ T cells sorted from blood, obtained in a trial of the OX40 agonist ivuxolimab. The CDR3 sequence is CAWSNLYSNQPQHF. The DNA for the CDR3 is TGTGCCTGGAGCAACCTTTATAGCAATCAGCCCCAGCATTTT.